The sequence of this T cell receptor beta chain was determined in a study of post-analysis software for immune sequencing data. Study details: Progressive-relapsing, secondary progressive and relapsing-remitting multiple sclerosis were among the disease courses included. Points from the study as a whole: F measure showed strong co-clustering of same-batch samples. When patients were compared with controls, about 5 TRBV segments were more frequent, TRBV5-6, TRBV5-1 and TRBV20-1 among them. Controls showed significantly higher normalized Chao1 diversity than did multiple sclerosis patients.

TCR beta cDNA libraries had unique molecular identifiers. T cells numbering about 0.9 to 10 million yielded cDNA molecules that totaled some 500,000. One entry per CDR3 protein results from TCRdb running MiXCR on the PCR reads. The sample includes hundreds of thousands of distinct CDR3 sequences, over 45% of them seen just once. This clonotype came up a few times. Antigen unknown. Trimming pared 6 bases from V and 7 bases from J, leaving 18 bases between. Per the germline V gene, CDR1 is SNHLY and CDR2 is FYNNEI. The CDR3 consists of 15 residues. The clonotype comes from a girl aged 2 to 9 with multiple sclerosis. Sequencing was carried out using blood. The genes are TRBV2 and TRBJ2-2; the D call may be TRBD1 or TRBD2 (5 bases each). CDR3 loop: CASSVGQGEIGELFF. CDR3 DNA: TGTGCCAGCAGCGTTGGACAAGGGGAGATCGGGGAGCTGTTTTTT.